This T cell receptor beta chain emerged from a study of OX40 agonist ivuxolimab in advanced cancers. Study in general: Prior checkpoint blockade (anti-PD-1, anti-PD-L1 or anti-CTLA-4) was permitted; less than 45% had it.

Study-wide results and caveats: By week 6 at 0.1 to 3.0 mg/kg, blood CD4+ and CD8+ T cells had expanded clonally.

This clone ranks as medium-sized. As yet, its antigen is unknown. The sample has other DNA sequences that encode this CDR3 too. Here immunoSEQ multiplex PCR was the method, and the copy in TCRdb shows in-frame clones only, minus some. The sample lists 15,000 to 20,000 clones, 65% to 90% occurring once. Per the germline V gene, CDR1 is MGHRA and CDR2 is YSYEKL. V was cut by 3 bases and J by 0 bases, with 12 bases left in between. This CDR3 comprises 16 residues. Source: CD4+ or CD8+ T cells sorted from blood, taken in a trial of the OX40 agonist ivuxolimab. This chain uses TRBV4-1 with TRBJ1-5, with D unclear. The source of this sequence is an adult with an advanced solid tumor such as melanoma, head and neck, liver or kidney cancer. The CDR3 here is CASSQGGSYSNQPQHF. The CDR3 nucleotides read TGCGCCAGCAGCCAGGGAGGTTCCTATAGCAATCAGCCCCAGCATTTT.